This entry lists 32 T cell receptor beta chains sequenced from one sample in a study of T cell clonotyping in hematopoietic cell transplantation. Repertoires were generated with immunoSEQ multiplex PCR, while TCRdb's copy carries only in-frame clones and drops some. This table holds some 30,000 clones, roughly 80% found once. Time point in this sample: recipient sample about 28 days before transplant, after cytoreduction. Source: peripheral blood mononuclear cells, taken before stem cell transplant. Source of these receptors: a woman in her 30s with chronic myeloid leukemia. Some clones in this sample may be carry-over from other donors' samples.

The chain employs TRBV7-9 and TRBJ2-1; 10 nucleotides agree with TRBD1. Germline values: CDR1 SEHNR, CDR2 FQNEAQ (reference sequence). Trimming cost V 10 bases and J 5 bases; bases outside gene matches: 14. This CDR3 comprises 16 residues. CDR3 amino acids: CANRPLRGQGNNEQFF. The CDR3 region has the DNA TGTGCCAACAGGCCTCTTAGGGGACAGGGGAACAATGAGCAGTTCTTC.

V is TRBV6-6 and J is TRBJ1-5; 9 nucleotides align to TRBD1. This CDR3 comprises 15 residues. The J segment lost 2 bases and the V segment lost 5 bases, leaving 4 bases of the junction unmatched. Per germline, CDR1 MNHNY and CDR2 SVGAGI (reference sequence). CDR3 in amino acids: CASSPRTGGNQPQHF. The CDR3 DNA reads TGTGCCAGCAGTCCGAGGACAGGGGGCAATCAGCCCCAGCATTTT.

This clone was seen a few times. CDR3 in DNA: TGTGCCAGCAGCTTAGGGGGCAGTAACCCTAACTATGGCTACACCTTC. This sequence encodes CASSLGGSNPNYGYTF. V and J are TRBV7-9 and TRBJ1-2; maybe TRBD1 (5 bases). With 1 base removed from V and 0 bases from J, the gap between germline ends came to 12 bases. The CDR3 is made up of 16 amino acids. Germline V CDR1 and CDR2: SEHNR, FQNEAQ (reference sequence). Looking up the rest from reference TRBV7-9 and TRBJ1-2 gives the full variable domain: DTGVSQNPRHKITKRGQNVTFRCDPISEHNRLYWYRQTLGQGPEFLTYFQNEAQLEKSRLLSDRFSAERPKGSFSTLEIQRTEQGDSAMYLCASSLGGSNPNYGYTFGSGTRLTVV.

The chain uses TRBV6-5 and TRBJ2-5; D remains unclear. This CDR3 has 15 amino acids. CDR1 and CDR2 from the germline V gene are MNHEY and SVGAGI. Trimming cost V 6 bases and J 1 base, with 15 bases left between them. The CDR3 DNA follows: TGTGCCAGCAGAGTACACCGGGCCAGCCAAGAGACCCAGTACTTC. This sequence encodes CASRVHRASQETQYF.

V gene TRBV10-3 combines with J gene TRBJ1-2; D is unclear. Germline V gene data show CDR1 as ENHRY and CDR2 as SYGVKD. V lost 0 bases and J 4 bases, leaving 15 bases between the germline ends. The CDR3 has 16 residues. The CDR3 here is CAISESERELLYGYTF. CDR3 nucleotides: TGTGCCATCAGTGAGTCGGAAAGGGAGCTTCTCTATGGCTACACCTTC.

The rearrangement links TRBV6-5 to TRBJ2-3; possible D gene TRBD2, 7 bases. The V end lost 2 bases, the J end lost 5 bases, and 17 bases lay between the germline ends. The CDR3 extends over 16 amino acids. Germline V gene data show CDR1 as MNHEY and CDR2 as SVGAGI. CDR3 residues: CASSYRGVGGRDTQYF. CDR3 nucleotides: TGTGCCAGCAGTTACCGAGGTGTCGGGGGGCGAGATACGCAGTATTTT.

This chain links TRBV5-4 with TRBJ2-5, with 13 bases that match TRBD2. CDR1 and CDR2 from the germline V gene are SGHNT and YYREEE (reference sequence). The CDR3 length is 14 residues. J lost 5 bases, V lost 3 bases, and 1 base had no gene match. CDR3 loop: CASSSTSGGETQYF. The DNA of the CDR3 is TGTGCCAGCAGCTCGACTAGCGGGGGGGAGACCCAGTACTTC.

This clone came up a few times. The chain combines TRBV10-3 with TRBJ1-5; weak D call: TRBD1 (5 bases). Trimming took 10 bases from V and 1 from J, leaving 20 bases between them. The CDR3 sequence is 16 residues long. From germline, CDR1 is ENHRY and CDR2 SYGVKD. CDR3 amino acids: CATHPGQQESNQPQHF. The CDR3 coding sequence is TGTGCCACCCATCCGGGGCAGCAAGAAAGCAATCAGCCCCAGCATTTT.

The chain links TRBV2 to TRBJ2-3; 9 bases line up with TRBD1. Germline V CDR1 and CDR2: SNHLY, FYNNEI. CDR3 length: 14 amino acids. V lost 7 bases to trimming and J lost 4 bases; unmatched junction nucleotides: 6. The chain's CDR3 is CASKVGTGPDTQYF. Written as DNA, the CDR3 is TGTGCCAGCAAGGTTGGGACAGGGCCAGATACGCAGTATTTT. Together with reference TRBV2 and TRBJ2-3, the CDR3 gives the full variable domain: EPEVTQTPSHQVTQMGQEVILRCVPISNHLYFYWYRQILGQKVEFLVSFYNNEISEKSEIFDDQFSVERPDGSNFTLKIRSTKLEDSAMYFCASKVGTGPDTQYFGPGTRLTVL.

The rearrangement joins TRBV5-1 to TRBJ2-7; D possibly corresponds to TRBD2 (5 bases). The germline V gene has CDR1 SGHRS and CDR2 YFSETQ. V lost 0 bases and J lost 7, with 17 bases in between. The length of the CDR3 is 15 residues. CDR3 in DNA: TGCGCCAGCAGCTTGGGGACTCTGGGAAACGGGGAGCAGTACGTC. This encodes CASSLGTLGNGEQYV.

The chain has TRBV11-2 and TRBJ1-1, with D uncertain. Germline V gene lookup returns CDR1 SGHAT and CDR2 FQNNGV. The CDR3 runs 15 residues. V was trimmed by 3 bases and J by 1 base, leaving 12 bases between them. CDR3 in amino acids: CASSLGDTRNTEAFF. As DNA, the CDR3 is TGTGCCAGCAGCTTGGGTGACACTAGGAACACTGAAGCTTTCTTT.

The rearrangement joins TRBV30 to TRBJ1-1; tentatively, D is TRBD1 (6 bases). The length of the CDR3 is 13 residues. Trimming removed 5 bases at V and 10 bases at J, with 20 bases between. The germline gives CDR1 GTSNPN, CDR2 SVGIG (reference sequence). The chain's CDR3 is CAWLHRGADRAFF. DNA for the CDR3: TGTGCCTGGCTCCACCGGGGGGCCGATAGAGCTTTCTTT.

This sequence joins TRBV28 and TRBJ1-5; TRBD1 aligns across 7 bases. The length of the CDR3 is 13 residues. Germline assignment: CDR1 MDHEN and CDR2 SYDVKM. Trimming took 6 bases from V and 7 from J; bases not matched to a gene: 6. CDR3 sequence: CASRSGGNQPQHF. In DNA form, the CDR3 reads TGTGCCAGCAGGTCAGGGGGGAACCAGCCCCAGCATTTT.

This clone was seen a single time. The junction and the germline gene differ at one end; a read error may be behind it. The chain joins TRBV9 to TRBJ1-1; D call uncertain. CDR1 is SGDLS, CDR2 YYNGEE, per germline. The CDR3 contains 10 residues. This CDR3 reads CASSGPRIFF. The DNA for the CDR3 is TGTGCCAGCAGCGGGCCCAGGATCTTTTTT.

The chain uses TRBV6-1 and TRBJ1-5, with a weak D call TRBD1 (5 bases). The CDR3 extends over 16 amino acids. CDR1 MNHNS and CDR2 SASEGT come from the germline V gene. Trimming shortened V by 6 bases and J by 3 bases, and 18 bases separated the two germline ends. In DNA form, the CDR3 reads TGTGCCAGCAGCGAAAGGTCAGGGTCATTCAATCAGCCCCAGCATTTT. Protein sequence: CASSERSGSFNQPQHF.

This sequence joins TRBV28 and TRBJ2-7; the match to TRBD2 covers 12 bases. The J segment lost 3 bases and the V segment lost 2 bases, leaving 8 bases of the junction unmatched. Germline V gives CDR1 MDHEN, CDR2 SYDVKM. The CDR3 runs 17 residues. CDR3 residues: CASSLRRTSGEYYEQYV. As DNA, the CDR3 is TGTGCCAGCAGTTTACGCCGGACTAGCGGGGAATACTACGAGCAGTACGTC.

This clone was found a few times. This sequence joins TRBV7-6 and TRBJ2-1; weak D call: TRBD2 (7 bases). Trimming shortened V by 2 bases and J by 6 bases, and 14 bases separated the two germline ends. The CDR3 consists of 15 residues. Germline-derived CDR1 and CDR2 are SGHVS and FNYEAQ. CDR3 sequence: CASSLRQGRGNEQFF. The DNA for the CDR3 is TGTGCCAGCAGCTTAAGGCAGGGGAGGGGCAATGAGCAGTTCTTC. The variable domain in full, completed from reference TRBV7-6 and TRBJ2-1, reads GAGVSQSPRYKVTKRGQDVALRCDPISGHVSLYWYRQALGQGPEFLTYFNYEAQQDKSGLPNDRFSAERPEGSISTLTIQRTEQRDSAMYRCASSLRQGRGNEQFFGPGTRLTVL.

This clone showed up just a few times. This rearrangement joins TRBV7-8 to TRBJ1-2; D may be TRBD1 (6 bases). Germline lookup yields CDR1 SGHVS and CDR2 FQNEAQ. Trimming removed 4 bases from V and 4 bases from J, with 13 bases in between. This CDR3 has 14 amino acids. CDR3 protein: CASSSSGAGYGYTF. The CDR3, as DNA: TGTGCCAGCAGCTCGTCAGGGGCGGGCTATGGCTACACCTTC.

This clone has a handful of counts. V gene TRBV7-2 combines with J gene TRBJ2-1, with D tentatively TRBD2 (5 bases). CDR1 SGHTA and CDR2 FQGNSA come from the germline V gene. The germline V and J ends were trimmed by 5 bases and 8 bases, with 16 bases remaining between them. This CDR3 has 14 amino acids. The CDR3 sequence is CASSPVALRDEQFF. As DNA, the CDR3 is TGTGCCAGCAGCCCTGTGGCCCTGAGGGATGAGCAGTTCTTC. Complete variable domain (other parts from reference TRBV7-2 and TRBJ2-1): GAGVSQSPSNKVTEKGKDVELRCDPISGHTALYWYRQSLGQGLEFLIYFQGNSAPDKSGLPSDRFSAERTGGSVSTLTIQRTQQEDSAVYLCASSPVALRDEQFFGPGTRLTVL.

This clone was recorded a few times. The V and J genes are TRBV7-6 and TRBJ1-6; D uncertain. Germline V CDR1 and CDR2: SGHVS, FNYEAQ. CDR3 length equals 13 residues. V was shortened by 3 bases and J by 6 bases, with 6 bases between the two germline ends. This CDR3 reads CASSFEVNSPLHF. The CDR3, as DNA: TGTGCCAGCAGCTTTGAAGTTAATTCACCCCTCCACTTT.

The CDR3 sequence is CASSVGGALANSPLHF. The DNA for the CDR3 is TGTGCCAGCAGCGTAGGAGGGGCCCTAGCTAATTCACCCCTCCACTTT. This rearrangement joins TRBV9 to TRBJ1-6, with a tentative D call TRBD1 (5 bases). The CDR3 has 16 amino acids. V was shortened by 0 bases and J by 6 bases, with 13 bases between the two germline ends. The germline V gene encodes CDR1 SGDLS and CDR2 YYNGEE.

In this sample, this clone turned up a few times. The rearrangement links TRBV6-1 to TRBJ2-7; the match to TRBD2 covers 14 bases. The germline CDR1 and CDR2 sequences are MNHNS and SASEGT. The CDR3 is 18 residues long. Germline trimming cut 3 bases from V and 3 bases from J; bases unmatched to any gene: 10. CDR3 amino acids: CASSEAPQGLAGVYEQYF. The CDR3 region has the DNA TGTGCCAGCAGTGAGGCTCCTCAGGGACTAGCGGGGGTCTACGAGCAGTACTTC.

J is TRBJ1-5 and V is TRBV7-9, with D tentatively TRBD1 (5 bases). V was trimmed by 4 bases and J by 2 bases, leaving 18 bases between them. The CDR3 has 17 residues. The V gene's germline CDR1 is SEHNR and CDR2 FQNEAQ (reference sequence). CDR3 in amino acids: CASSYRQGSGGNQPQHF. The CDR3, as DNA: TGTGCCAGCAGCTACAGGCAGGGCTCGGGGGGCAATCAGCCCCAGCATTTT. Complete variable domain (other parts from reference TRBV7-9 and TRBJ1-5): DTGVSQNPRHKITKRGQNVTFRCDPISEHNRLYWYRQTLGQGPEFLTYFQNEAQLEKSRLLSDRFSAERPKGSFSTLEIQRTEQGDSAMYLCASSYRQGSGGNQPQHFGDGTRLSIL.

This clone turned up a few times. V usage is TRBV14 and J usage is TRBJ1-2; perhaps TRBD1 as D (5 bases). CDR1 and CDR2 from the germline V gene are SGHDN and FVKESK. V lost 3 bases to trimming and J lost 6 bases, with 14 bases between them. The CDR3 extends over 14 amino acids. The CDR3 DNA reads as TGTGCCAGCAGCCAGCGGCAGGGTTGGGATGGCTACACCTTC. This gives the protein CASSQRQGWDGYTF.

The count of this clone is one. The V call is TRBV2, the J call TRBJ1-6, with 7 bases fitting TRBD1. Germline CDR1 SNHLY, CDR2 FYNNEI. CDR3 length: 19 amino acids. J was trimmed by 1 base and V by 6 bases; bases with no gene match: 15. The CDR3 spells CASRQFGQEGSSYNSPLHF. The CDR3 region has the DNA TGTGCCAGCAGACAATTTGGACAGGAGGGGAGTTCCTATAATTCACCCCTCCACTTT.

This clone was seen only once. The CDR3 loop reads CASSLSQTDTQYF. CDR3 coding DNA: TGTGCCAGCAGCTTATCCCAAACAGATACGCAGTATTTT. The chain couples TRBV7-9 to TRBJ2-3; D not certain. CDR3 length: 13 residues. Trimming took 2 bases from V and 3 from J, leaving 6 bases between them. CDR1 is SEHNR and CDR2 is FQNEAQ in the germline V gene (reference sequence).

The chain joins TRBV7-2 to TRBJ2-5; unclear D gene. Germline values: CDR1 SGHTA, CDR2 FQGNSA. This CDR3 has 12 residues. Between the trimmed V and J ends, which lost 2 bases and 4 bases, there was a span of 5 bases. The CDR3 is CASSLWLETQYF. CDR3 sequence (DNA): TGTGCCAGCAGCTTATGGCTAGAGACCCAGTACTTC.

The rearrangement uses TRBV29-1 and TRBJ1-1; perhaps TRBD1 as D (5 bases). The V end was cut by 5 bases, the J end by 2 bases, with 15 bases between. The CDR3 runs 14 residues. Germline V gene sequence: CDR1 SQVTM, CDR2 ANQGSEA. This chain's CDR3 is CSVKPQGDNTEAFF. CDR3 DNA sequence: TGCAGCGTTAAACCTCAGGGTGATAACACTGAAGCTTTCTTT.

This chain joins TRBV6-1 and TRBJ1-3, with D possibly matching TRBD1 (5 bases). CDR1 and CDR2 (germline): MNHNS, SASEGT. The CDR3 is 13 residues long. V lost 6 bases and J lost 1, with 7 bases in between. The CDR3 DNA is TGTGCCAGCAGGGGGCCGTCTGGAAACACCATATATTTT. Its protein is CASRGPSGNTIYF.

The chain carries TRBV2 and TRBJ1-1; D possibly corresponds to TRBD1 (5 bases). CDR1 is SNHLY, CDR2 FYNNEI, per germline. The CDR3 is made up of 15 amino acids. V lost 6 bases to trimming and J lost 4 bases, with 18 bases between them. The CDR3 is CASRGDGLRGTEAFF. In nucleotides, the CDR3 is TGTGCCAGCAGAGGGGACGGGTTAAGGGGCACTGAAGCTTTCTTT.

DNA of the CDR3: TGTGCCAGCAGCCTCCTACTAGCGGGGGGTGAAGAGCAGTACTTC. As protein: CASSLLLAGGEEQYF. This sequence joins TRBV7-6 and TRBJ2-7, with 12 positions matching TRBD2. The V and J ends lost 5 bases and 7 bases, in that order; junction bases with no gene match: 9. The CDR3 has 15 residues. From germline, CDR1 is SGHVS and CDR2 FNYEAQ.

This chain uses TRBV7-3 with TRBJ2-3, with D maybe TRBD1 (5 bases). The germline CDR1 and CDR2 sequences are SGHTA and FQGTGA. V lost 6 bases and J 2 bases, leaving 12 bases between the germline ends. This CDR3 spans 14 amino acids. The CDR3 bases are TGTGCCAGCAGGGACACGGCTCTCACAGATACGCAGTATTTT. It encodes CASRDTALTDTQYF.